This T cell receptor beta chain comes out of a study of blood T cell repertoires in COVID-19. Study overall: From the United States, Italy and Spain came samples of acute and convalescent COVID-19. PBMCs, B-cell-depleted T cells, or T cells were the source of the cDNA or gDNA that made up the material.

Source study methods: The assay estimated nucleated cells by amplifying reference gene primers. Only in-frame clones appear in the TCRdb table, and some are missing; sequencing was by immunoSEQ multiplex PCR. For V, J and clone size, that table is used; D and trimming come from the DNA. The data contain roughly 190,000 clones, approximately 86% of them singletons. The sample was peripheral blood. This receptor was obtained from a young man with acute or convalescent COVID-19.

CDR3 sequence: CSVQHETQYF. The CDR3 DNA reads TGCAGCGTTCAACATGAGACCCAGTACTTC. This chain uses TRBV29-1 with TRBJ2-5; no reliable D call. The ends were cut back, 5 bases at V and 5 bases at J, with 6 bases in the middle. Per the germline V gene, CDR1 is SQVTM and CDR2 is ANQGSEA. This CDR3 is 10 amino acids long.